Sequencing of this TCR beta chain was carried out in a study of T cell responses to AZD1222 COVID-19 vaccine (dated by TCRdb to the early 2020s). With respect to the entire study: AZD1222 recipients given second doses at about 4 weeks or at about 12 weeks were pooled, since spike-specific TCR depth and breadth were not found to differ between the two schedules. Trial participants were enrolled into age subgroups of 18-55, 56-69 and 70-plus years, which contained roughly 140, 27 and 60 TCR-sequenced participants, respectively. TCR sequencing covered over 230 trial participants: nearly 210 given two doses of AZD1222 and some 25 given two doses of MenACWY control vaccine. Findings and caveats that apply to the study as a whole: Most participants were white British and females outnumbered males, and the authors suggested that clonal diversity may have been underestimated. Because no day 14 peak-response samples were available, the repertoires could be characterized only after the peak T cell response. Conclusions about previously exposed vaccinees were limited because only a handful of AZD1222 recipients were SARS-CoV-2 seropositive at baseline. Vaccine-associated CD4 TCRs spanned the whole spike protein, with dominant responses in regions 160-218 and 743-854. After two AZD1222 doses, both the breadth and the depth of spike-specific TCRs were significantly higher than at day 0 and than in MenACWY recipients. In the small 56-69-year group, the increase in depth fell short of significance, most likely because of low power. Epitopes outside the regions mutated in the B.1.351 and B.1.1.7 variants were reportedly recognized by nearly half of the unique spike-specific TCRs.

Details on this clone: This clone's antigen is unknown. No much larger clonotype is one base removed from it; base qualities were not supplied.

The sample's time point label, decoded: baseline before first vaccination. The vaccinee samples were drawn from two UK trials, COV001 and COV002, one of which was a single-blind randomized controlled phase 2/3 trial testing AZD1222 (ChAdOx1 nCoV-19) in healthy adults. For TCRbeta chain sequencing, PBMC samples were collected from trial participants at day 0 and at day 28 after the second dose. The trim is 5 bases for V and 7 bases for J, with a gap of 17 bases between the germline ends. CDR1 and CDR2 (SGHTA, FQGNSA) derive from the germline V gene. The CDR3 spans 15 residues, from the cysteine through the phenylalanine. Kept here is only the CDR3 DNA, which spans 45 bases and is read in frame from base 1. The CDR3 regions of human TCRbeta chains were analyzed by immunosequencing. The paper's data handling went like this. TCRs in the repertoires were matched against a reference library of SARS-CoV-2-specific TCRs that had been generated with the MIRA antigen-specificity platform. Breadth meant the fraction of unique TCRs that were SARS-CoV-2-associated, whereas depth meant the fraction of total T cells that were SARS-CoV-2-associated. Using the MIRA data, each spike-specific TCR was mapped to the spike region that the TCR reacts to and placed in a CD4 or CD8 class. Log10-transformed breadth and depth values were compared by one-way ANOVA with Sidak's multiple comparisons tests. TCRdb retrieved this table from immuneACCESS and kept in-frame rearrangements only. Not all clones are present; in checked studies, unresolved V genes account for under half, and no reason is known for the remainder. That table furnishes V, J and clone size, whereas the DNA furnished D and trimming. Counted in this sample were over 100,000 clones; roughly nine tenths of them appeared once. Together, the top ten hold 6.9% of the sample.

The sequence derives from an adult in good health. The sequencing here drew on peripheral blood, taken on day 0 of AZD1222 vaccination. The receptor chain draws on TRBV7-2 and TRBJ1-4, with no reliable assignment of the D segment. The nucleotide sequence reads TGTGCCAGCAGCCCTAGTGGAGGGCGAGCTGAAAAACTGTTTTTT. It translates to CASSPSGGRAEKLFF.